The sequence of this TCR beta chain was determined in a study of shared clonotypes between healthy human individuals. The repertoire was sequenced with immunoSEQ multiplex PCR; TCRdb's copy has only in-frame clones and lacks some. The sample shows over 850,000 clones, approximately 80% of them seen only once. Germline CDR1 is PRHDT and CDR2 is FYEKMQ (reference sequence). The CDR3 runs to 16 residues. V shed 4 bases and J shed 8 bases, with 22 bases lying between them. This clonotype was obtained from a man aged 18 to 30 in good health. Some clones in this sample may be carry-over from other donors' samples. Material for sequencing was memory CD4+ T cells from PBMCs. Stated subset: CD45RA-negative fraction. This chain uses TRBV13 with TRBJ2-3; D tentatively reads TRBD1 or TRBD2 (5 bases each). DNA of the CDR3: TGTGCCAGCAGCTCCGAACCGGGACGGAGAGCTGGTACGCAGTATTTT. Protein: CASSSEPGRRAGTQYF.